The 5 T cell receptor beta chains reported below all come from one sample, sequenced in a study of lung T cells in sarcoidosis with Löfgren's syndrome. Via MiXCR, TCRdb re-called the reads, giving one row per CDR3 protein. Found here are fewer than 80,000 distinct CDR3 sequences, about 20% of them singletons; the top ten hold about 2.5%. Source material: CD4+ T cells from PBMCs. The receptors stem from a human donor with sarcoidosis (Löfgren's syndrome or another form), or a control subject (not recorded which).

This clonotype was observed many times. The chain uses TRBV6-2 or TRBV6-3 and TRBJ2-7, with D perhaps TRBD1 (5 bases). V dropped 5 bases and J dropped 2 bases, with 10 bases sitting between them. The CDR3 consists of 13 residues. The germline gives CDR1 MNHEY, CDR2 SVGEGT. The CDR3 reads CASSLPGTYEQYF. Here the CDR3 DNA reads TGTGCCAGCAGTCTCCCAGGGACCTACGAGCAGTACTTC.

This clonotype has ten or more counts. J is TRBJ2-5 and V is TRBV5-4; a weak D match, TRBD1 (6 bases). Trimming stripped 0 bases from V and 1 base from J, with 13 bases between. The CDR3 has 16 residues. Germline V gene lookup returns CDR1 SGHNT and CDR2 YYREEE (reference sequence). CDR3 nucleotides: TGTGCCAGCAGCTTGGGACAGGCGCACTCCCAAGAGACCCAGTACTTC. This sequence encodes CASSLGQAHSQETQYF.

This clonotype was counted many times. The chain combines TRBV6-2 or TRBV6-3 with TRBJ2-5; 10 bases agree with TRBD1. CDR1 is MNHEY and CDR2 is SVGEGT in the germline V gene. This CDR3 region has 15 residues. The junction had 11 bases not matched to a gene; V was cut back by 4 bases and J by 9 bases. Here the CDR3 DNA reads TGTGCCAGCAGTTCAATGGGACAGGGGATCGGGGCCCAGTACTTC. It codes for CASSSMGQGIGAQYF.

This chain joins TRBV11-2 and TRBJ2-3; D not certain. Germline V gives CDR1 SGHAT, CDR2 FQNNGV. V shed 8 bases and J shed 0 bases, with 9 bases lying between them. The CDR3 consists of 13 residues. CDR3 nucleotides: TGTGCCAGCCTATTTTCCAGCACAGATACGCAGTATTTT. This encodes CASLFSSTDTQYF.

This clonotype appeared many times. The chain has TRBV28 and TRBJ1-2, with TRBD1 as a possible D gene (5 bases). Trimming pared 5 bases from V and 4 bases from J, leaving 23 bases between. Germline values: CDR1 MDHEN, CDR2 SYDVKM. This CDR3 comprises 17 residues. The CDR3 nucleotides are TGTGCCAGCAGTCCCCCCGGGCGGAGGGGTCGTGTCTATGGCTACACCTTC. Its translation is CASSPPGRRGRVYGYTF.